This T cell receptor beta chain derives from a study of a mutant IDH1 vaccine in newly diagnosed glioma. Findings and limits, study-wide: Alterations occurring in top peripheral T cell clonotypes seemed unrelated to pseudoprogression.

TCRdb keeps only in-frame clones here, not all; method: immunoSEQ multiplex PCR. The sample consists of more than 50,000 clones, over 70% of them appearing once. The CDR3 is made up of 16 amino acids. Trimming pared 10 bases from V and 0 bases from J, leaving 21 bases between. The V gene's germline CDR1 is MGHDK and CDR2 SYGVNS. Time point here: week 11, during vaccination. Doses consisted of 300 ug of mutant IDH1 20-mer peptide each, paired with topical imiquimod. Details on this clone: No antigen is known for it.

The source material was PBMCs, sampled from a glioma patient whose treatment included an IDH1 peptide vaccine. This TCR derives from a man between 50 and 59 years old with glioma. The J gene is TRBJ1-2, the V gene TRBV25-1; D might be TRBD1 (6 bases). The CDR3 region has the DNA TGTGCCACCAGCCCCCCGGGGGGCGCGACTAACTATGGCTACACCTTC. This gives the protein CATSPPGGATNYGYTF.